This is a list of T cell receptor beta chains from one sample in a study of human T cells and chemical hapten exposure. TCRdb independently ran MiXCR on the RACE reads; one entry per CDR3 protein. Here the sample spans about 85,000 distinct CDR3 sequences, 7.5% to 9.5% being singletons. The sequencing here drew on whole blood, taken in connection with sensitization to the hapten diphenylcyclopropenone (DPC). These receptor sequences come from a man in his forties with alopecia areata. Some clones in this sample may be carry-over from other donors' samples. Each CDR3 is given with its conserved first and last residue. Fields, in order: clone size, J gene, D gene, V gene, CDR3 length, CDR3 DNA, CDR3 protein. D genes are given only for firm matches. Clone size is stated in some rows and not others, as once, few, many or a class when expanded.

size: many
J: TRBJ2-2
D: TRBD2
V: TRBV4-3
length: 16
DNA: TGCGCCAGCAGCCAAGAAGCGGGAGTACGCACCGGGGAGCTGTTTTTT
CDR3: CASSQEAGVRTGELFF

size: .
J: TRBJ1-1
D: .
V: TRBV7-8
length: 17
DNA: TGTGCCAGCAGCCCCCTTATTAGGGGACAACCCTCATTGGGGGCTTTCTTT
CDR3: CASSPLIRGQPSLGAFF

size: many
J: TRBJ1-1
D: TRBD1
V: TRBV29-1
length: 13
DNA: TGCAGCGTAGGGACAGGGGGCAATGCTGAAGCTTTCTTT
CDR3: CSVGTGGNAEAFF

size: .
J: TRBJ1-2
D: TRBD1
V: TRBV5-1
length: 15
DNA: TGCGCCAGCAGCTCCCCCGCGACAGGGAGCCATGGCTACACCTTC
CDR3: CASSSPATGSHGYTF

size: .
J: TRBJ1-1
D: .
V: TRBV5-1
length: 13
DNA: TGCGCCAGCAGCTCCCTCCCGAACACTGAAGCTTTCTTT
CDR3: CASSSLPNTEAFF

size: .
J: TRBJ2-5
D: TRBD1
V: TRBV19
length: 17
DNA: TGTGCCAGTAGTACCTACAGGGGGCTAAGGACTCAAGAGACCCAGTACTTC
CDR3: CASSTYRGLRTQETQYF

size: many
J: TRBJ2-3
D: TRBD2
V: TRBV5-1
length: 16
DNA: TGCGCCAGCAGCCAAACTAGCGGGAGTAGCACAGATACGCAGTATTTT
CDR3: CASSQTSGSSTDTQYF

size: .
J: TRBJ2-5
D: .
V: TRBV28
length: 13
DNA: TGTGCCAGCAGCTTGGACGGGCAAGAGACCCAGTACTTC
CDR3: CASSLDGQETQYF

size: .
J: TRBJ1-5
D: .
V: TRBV20-1
length: 13
DNA: TGCAGTGCTAGGGCAGGGCTCAGTCAGCCCCAGCATTTT
CDR3: CSARAGLSQPQHF

size: many
J: TRBJ2-3
D: .
V: TRBV7-2
length: 15
DNA: TGTGCCAGCAGCCCAGAGGGCGGATCCACAGATACGCAGTATTTT
CDR3: CASSPEGGSTDTQYF

size: many
J: TRBJ2-3
D: .
V: TRBV29-1
length: 12
DNA: TGCAGCGTTGACAAGTCCTCAGATACGCAGTATTTT
CDR3: CSVDKSSDTQYF

size: .
J: TRBJ1-3
D: .
V: TRBV20-1
length: 14
DNA: TGCAGTGCTAGGTCTCCGTCATCTGGAAACACCATATATTTT
CDR3: CSARSPSSGNTIYF

size: few
J: TRBJ2-2
D: .
V: TRBV7-9
length: 13
DNA: TGTGCCAGCAGACCCGACTTAACCGGGGAGCTGTTTTTT
CDR3: CASRPDLTGELFF

size: .
J: TRBJ2-7
D: TRBD2
V: TRBV6-2/TRBV6-3
length: 15
DNA: TGTGCCAGCAGTTACGGTCTAGCGGGGACCTACGAGCAGTACTTC
CDR3: CASSYGLAGTYEQYF

size: many
J: TRBJ2-1
D: .
V: TRBV13
length: 16
DNA: TGTGCCAGCAGCTTAGCCGTCCTGGGGGTCGGCAATGAGCAGTTCTTC
CDR3: CASSLAVLGVGNEQFF

size: many
J: TRBJ2-7
D: TRBD1
V: TRBV6-7
length: 14
DNA: TGTGCCAGCAGTAACGGGGGACAGGGGTCCGAGCAGTACTTC
CDR3: CASSNGGQGSEQYF

size: many
J: TRBJ2-7
D: .
V: TRBV5-8
length: 17
DNA: TGTGCCAGCAGCTTGGGCCTTGGCGGGACCAGCTCCTACGAGCAGTACTTC
CDR3: CASSLGLGGTSSYEQYF